Listed below are T cell receptor beta chains from one sample, sequenced in a study of technical replicates of blood from several donors. The repertoire was sequenced with immunoSEQ multiplex PCR; TCRdb's copy has only in-frame clones and lacks some. The table lists more than 45,000 clones, 91% of them singletons, with approximately 3.6% in the top ten. Sequenced: PBMCs. These receptors all stem from a human donor in good health. Some clones in this sample may be carry-over from other donors' samples. Each CDR3 is given with its conserved first and last residue. For some rows the clone size is stated as once, few or many, or as a class when expanded; others skip it.

clone size: .
J gene: TRBJ1-2
V gene: TRBV5-1
CDR3 protein: CASGNRDRGFGYTF

clone size: once
J gene: TRBJ2-7
V gene: TRBV18
CDR3 protein: CASSPPGLAGEQYF

clone size: .
J gene: TRBJ1-3
V gene: TRBV9
CDR3 protein: CASSPTTLGPGNTIYF

clone size: .
J gene: TRBJ2-5
V gene: TRBV27
CDR3 protein: CASSRRDLQETQYF

clone size: .
J gene: TRBJ2-7
V gene: TRBV18
CDR3 protein: CASSQGGDSGQYF

clone size: .
J gene: TRBJ2-3
V gene: TRBV5-1
CDR3 protein: CASSLGDRDTDTQYF

clone size: .
J gene: TRBJ2-1
V gene: TRBV6-5
CDR3 protein: CASSKQGNEQFF

clone size: .
J gene: TRBJ1-2
V gene: TRBV5-1
CDR3 protein: CASQDYSSNYGYTF

clone size: .
J gene: TRBJ2-1
V gene: TRBV7-2
CDR3 protein: CASSSEGELNEQFF

clone size: .
J gene: TRBJ2-5
V gene: TRBV7-2
CDR3 protein: CASSLGTGGEWETQYF

clone size: .
J gene: TRBJ2-5
V gene: TRBV7-8
CDR3 protein: CASSLASIRGGETQYF

clone size: .
J gene: TRBJ2-7
V gene: TRBV7-2
CDR3 protein: CASSQRGYEQYF

clone size: .
J gene: TRBJ1-2
V gene: TRBV5-1
CDR3 protein: CASSFDRVNYGYTF

clone size: once
J gene: TRBJ2-5
V gene: TRBV18
CDR3 protein: CASSPSGGTQETQYF

clone size: .
J gene: TRBJ2-7
V gene: TRBV5-1
CDR3 protein: CASSGGTGSHEQYF

clone size: many
J gene: TRBJ2-7
V gene: TRBV5-1
CDR3 protein: CASRSGTGSLEQYF

clone size: .
J gene: TRBJ2-2
V gene: TRBV6-1
CDR3 protein: CASSALGATISGELFF

clone size: medium-sized
J gene: TRBJ2-5
V gene: TRBV5-6
CDR3 protein: CASSLVADQETQYF

clone size: .
J gene: TRBJ2-7
V gene: TRBV13
CDR3 protein: CASSPRPGQSPSYEQYF

clone size: .
J gene: TRBJ2-3
V gene: TRBV6-5
CDR3 protein: CASRGTSGGGTQYF

clone size: .
J gene: TRBJ2-3
V gene: TRBV7-9
CDR3 protein: CASSPSGYSTDTQYF

clone size: .
J gene: TRBJ1-4
V gene: TRBV4-1
CDR3 protein: CASSQNPGGFGEKLFF

clone size: .
J gene: TRBJ2-2
V gene: TRBV5-1
CDR3 protein: CASSLARGSGELFF

clone size: .
J gene: TRBJ2-4
V gene: TRBV6-1
CDR3 protein: CASRGEGDIQYF

clone size: .
J gene: TRBJ2-7
V gene: TRBV5-5
CDR3 protein: CASSLDLLLTYEQYF

clone size: .
J gene: TRBJ1-1
V gene: TRBV15
CDR3 protein: CATTAGPQTDTEAFF

clone size: .
J gene: TRBJ2-3
V gene: TRBV5-4
CDR3 protein: CASSLRVAGAMTDTQYF

clone size: .
J gene: TRBJ2-7
V gene: TRBV7-3
CDR3 protein: CASSLGPAGGASSYEQYF

clone size: .
J gene: TRBJ2-1
V gene: TRBV5-8
CDR3 protein: CASSLRTSSYNEQFF

clone size: .
J gene: TRBJ2-7
V gene: TRBV15
CDR3 protein: CATSKGGSAYEQYF

clone size: .
J gene: TRBJ2-5
V gene: TRBV7-2
CDR3 protein: CASSPQVTREGLETQYF

clone size: .
J gene: TRBJ2-1
V gene: TRBV6-5
CDR3 protein: CASRAPAYNEQFF

clone size: .
J gene: TRBJ2-3
V gene: TRBV6-5
CDR3 protein: CASSYSGLASTDTQYF

clone size: few
J gene: TRBJ1-6
V gene: TRBV7-8
CDR3 protein: CASLIDTPGNNSPLHF

clone size: .
J gene: TRBJ2-6
V gene: TRBV2
CDR3 protein: CASTPPGANVLTF

clone size: .
J gene: TRBJ2-7
V gene: TRBV7-9
CDR3 protein: CASSADRDRGRFEQYF

clone size: .
J gene: TRBJ2-2
V gene: TRBV5-4
CDR3 protein: CASSLDQGAIGELFF

clone size: .
J gene: TRBJ2-3
V gene: TRBV4-3
CDR3 protein: CASSHGGSSTDTQYF

clone size: few
J gene: TRBJ1-1
V gene: TRBV7-9
CDR3 protein: CASSTATGWGTEAFF

clone size: .
J gene: TRBJ2-2
V gene: TRBV7-3
CDR3 protein: CASSLGGVTGELFF

clone size: .
J gene: TRBJ2-7
V gene: TRBV30
CDR3 protein: CAWSVLGGAFYEQYF

clone size: .
J gene: TRBJ2-1
V gene: TRBV29-1
CDR3 protein: CSVESGGAGVGEQFF

clone size: .
J gene: TRBJ2-7
V gene: TRBV7-9
CDR3 protein: CASRPGGDGGPYEQYF

clone size: .
J gene: TRBJ2-1
V gene: TRBV27
CDR3 protein: CASSLSSLYNEQFF

clone size: .
J gene: TRBJ1-2
V gene: TRBV2
CDR3 protein: CASSEFRPNYGYTF

clone size: once
J gene: TRBJ2-7
V gene: TRBV30
CDR3 protein: CAWSAVTVLAERYEQYF

clone size: medium-sized
J gene: TRBJ2-7
V gene: TRBV19
CDR3 protein: CASSRTGGTLEQYF

clone size: .
J gene: TRBJ1-1
V gene: TRBV2
CDR3 protein: CASSERGGTEAFF

clone size: few
J gene: TRBJ2-3
V gene: TRBV6-1
CDR3 protein: CASSELAGGPDTQYF

clone size: .
J gene: TRBJ2-7
V gene: TRBV6-1
CDR3 protein: CASSRDSTYEQYF

clone size: .
J gene: TRBJ2-7
V gene: TRBV7-9
CDR3 protein: CASSLAAGRSYEQYF

clone size: .
J gene: TRBJ1-2
V gene: TRBV7-6
CDR3 protein: CASSLAGTAGEGYTF

clone size: few
J gene: TRBJ1-1
V gene: TRBV30
CDR3 protein: CASTYSLRTEAFF